This T cell receptor (beta chain) derives from a study of T cell responses to AZD1222 COVID-19 vaccine. Study background: The analysis combined second doses at about 4 or about 12 weeks. Study-level findings and limits: White British ancestry dominated among donors, who included more females, and clonal diversity was possibly underestimated. Only five to seven AZD1222 recipients tested seropositive at baseline.

As for this clone: Antigen unknown.

The method was immunoSEQ multiplex PCR; TCRdb's version includes in-frame clones alone and lacks a portion of them. The table shows under 150,000 clones, with 80% to 95% occurring only once. The V segment lost 4 bases and the J segment 2 bases; nucleotides outside the gene matches: 20. The CDR3 is 19 amino acids. CDR1 is SGHVS and CDR2 is FQNEAQ in the germline V gene. The V gene is TRBV7-8, the J gene TRBJ2-7; 7 bases align to TRBD2. Sequencing was performed on peripheral blood, taken on day 0 of AZD1222 vaccination. The clonotype comes from an adult in good health. The CDR3 sequence is CASSSPRTVLADATYEQYF. The CDR3 coding sequence is TGTGCCAGCAGCTCTCCACGCACGGTCCTAGCGGATGCGACCTACGAGCAGTACTTC.